This TCR beta chain was documented in a study of Ad26.COV2.S vaccination and SARS-CoV-2 variants. Findings and limits, study-wide: Using TCR breadth and depth analyses may have led to underestimated total T cell responses. After vaccination, reports described spike-specific CD8+ and CD4+ T cell responses as showing substantial breadth. Spike-specific TCR breadth was greater after Ad26.COV2.S than placebo.

Sequencing used immunoSEQ multiplex PCR; TCRdb keeps in-frame clones, though not all of them. The sample yields around 100,000 clones, about four fifths seen once. To note about this clone: What it binds is not known.

Sequencing used peripheral blood, obtained after recovery from COVID-19. This clonotype originated in a human donor who had recovered from COVID-19.

The CDR3 sequence: CASSLEAGGPGDTQYF. The CDR3 nucleotides read TGTGCCAGCAGCCTAGAAGCGGGAGGCCCCGGAGATACGCAGTATTTT. The rearrangement links TRBV3-1 (or the pseudogene TRBV3-2) to TRBJ2-3, with TRBD2 matching over 9 bases. J lost 5 bases, V lost 4 bases, and 10 bases had no gene match. The germline gives CDR1 LGHDT, CDR2 YNNKEL (reference sequence). The CDR3 has 16 residues.